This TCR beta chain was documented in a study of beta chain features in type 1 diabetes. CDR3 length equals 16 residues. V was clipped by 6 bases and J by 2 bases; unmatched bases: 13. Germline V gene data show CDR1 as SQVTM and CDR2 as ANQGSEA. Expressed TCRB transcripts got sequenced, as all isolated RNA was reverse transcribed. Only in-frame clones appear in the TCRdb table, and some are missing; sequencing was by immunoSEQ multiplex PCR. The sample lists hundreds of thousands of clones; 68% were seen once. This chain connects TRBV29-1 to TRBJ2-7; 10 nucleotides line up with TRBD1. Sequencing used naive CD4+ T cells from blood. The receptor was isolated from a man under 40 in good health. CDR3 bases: TGCAGCGTCGAGGTTAGGACAGGGGGGCCCACCTACGAGCAGTACTTC. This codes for CSVEVRTGGPTYEQYF.